This passage covers 32 T cell receptor beta chains from one sample sequenced in a study of blood T cell repertoires in COVID-19. Profiled with immunoSEQ multiplex PCR; TCRdb holds only in-frame clones, not every one. In the table there are roughly 120,000 clones, 70% to 90% of which are singletons. Sequenced input: peripheral blood. Every receptor here comes from a woman between 50 and 59 years old with active or convalescent COVID-19.

This chain joins TRBV15 and TRBJ2-7, with a possible D match to TRBD2 (6 bases). Trimming pared 4 bases from V and 3 bases from J, leaving 19 bases between. In germline, CDR1 is LNHNV, CDR2 YYDKDF (reference sequence). This CDR3 comprises 16 residues. CDR3 sequence: CATSTPGLSSLYEQYF. Here the CDR3 DNA reads TGTGCCACCAGCACCCCGGGACTCTCCTCCCTCTACGAGCAGTACTTC.

The chain uses TRBV5-3 and TRBJ2-6, with a possible D match to TRBD1 (6 bases). TRBV5-3 falls under the ORF class, with uncertain function. Trimming removed 2 bases from V and 4 bases from J, with 16 bases in between. The CDR3 runs to 17 residues. The CDR3: CARSFLSRGRGANVLTF. Here the CDR3 DNA reads TGTGCCAGAAGCTTCTTAAGCAGGGGCCGGGGGGCCAACGTCCTGACTTTC.

This clone was detected once. The DNA for the CDR3 is TGCGCCAGCAGCCAAGATTTTTCGCAGGGCGGTGGGGAAAAACTGTTTTTT. This gives the protein CASSQDFSQGGGEKLFF. V usage is TRBV4-3 and J usage is TRBJ1-4; D is perhaps TRBD1 (5 bases). V was pared by 0 bases and J by 8 bases, with 19 bases between. The germline CDR1 and CDR2 sequences are LGHNA and YSLEER. The CDR3 consists of 17 residues.

The chain employs TRBV6-5 and TRBJ2-7, with a weak D call TRBD1 (5 bases). From germline, CDR1 is MNHEY and CDR2 SVGAGI. The V gene lost 6 bases and the J gene lost 2 bases, with 17 bases spanning the gap. CDR3 length equals 15 residues. The CDR3 region is CASSPVAGFPYEQYF. CDR3 sequence (DNA): TGTGCCAGCAGCCCAGTCGCAGGGTTCCCCTACGAGCAGTACTTC.

The J gene is TRBJ1-3, the V gene TRBV7-3, with D unclear. The CDR3 covers 13 residues. Germline lookup yields CDR1 SGHTA and CDR2 FQGTGA. V dropped 1 base and J dropped 8 bases, with 9 bases sitting between them. CDR3 region: CASSLSARDTIYF. The DNA for the CDR3 is TGTGCCAGCAGCTTAAGTGCCCGCGACACCATATATTTT.

The chain combines TRBV9 with TRBJ2-7; 7 nucleotides agree with TRBD2. CDR3 length: 15 residues. Trimming at V came to 1 base and at J to 5 bases, leaving 9 bases not matched to a gene. Per germline, CDR1 SGDLS and CDR2 YYNGEE. The CDR3, as DNA: TGTGCCAGCAGCGTAAGCCCCTCGGGAGGCGACGAGCAGTACTTC. This codes for CASSVSPSGGDEQYF.

This clone was seen only once. The CDR3 reads CASRQENEQYF. The CDR3, as DNA: TGTGCCAGCCGCCAGGAAAACGAGCAGTACTTC. The chain combines TRBV18 with TRBJ2-7; no reliable D call. V lost 8 bases, J lost 5 bases, and 10 bases lay in between. In germline, CDR1 is KGHSH, CDR2 LQKENI. The CDR3 has 11 residues.

This sequence joins TRBV19 and TRBJ1-4, with D unclear. The CDR3 totals 11 residues. Trimming took 3 bases from V and 14 from J, leaving 10 bases between them. Germline-derived CDR1 and CDR2 are LNHDA and SQIVND (reference sequence). For the CDR3, the DNA is TGTGCCAGTAGTATCGAGAATATCCTGTTTTTT. Protein sequence: CASSIENILFF.

The rearrangement uses TRBV20-1 and TRBJ2-1, with D possibly matching TRBD2 (5 bases). V dropped 5 bases and J dropped 7 bases, with 9 bases sitting between them. The CDR3 loop spans 11 amino acids. Germline V CDR1 and CDR2: DFQATT, SNEGSKA (reference sequence). This CDR3 reads CSARGLNEQFF. Written as DNA, the CDR3 is TGCAGTGCTCGGGGTCTAAATGAGCAGTTCTTC.

The chain carries TRBV6-2 or TRBV6-3 and TRBJ2-1; D is perhaps TRBD2 (5 bases). V was trimmed by 4 bases and J by 10 bases, leaving 17 bases between them. The CDR3 consists of 14 residues. Germline V gives CDR1 MNHEY, CDR2 SVGEGT. CDR3 loop: CASSFGAGVEEQFF. The CDR3 DNA reads TGTGCCAGCAGTTTCGGTGCCGGGGTCGAGGAGCAGTTCTTC.

This clone came up once. This chain links TRBV29-1 with TRBJ2-3; 13 positions agree with TRBD2. This CDR3 is 15 amino acids long. CDR1 and CDR2 from the germline V gene are SQVTM and ANQGSEA. Trimming cost V 6 bases and J 3 bases; bases outside gene matches: 6. This CDR3 reads CSVARTSGRTDTQYF. Here the CDR3 DNA reads TGCAGCGTCGCCAGGACTAGCGGGAGAACAGATACGCAGTATTTT.

The rearrangement uses TRBV6-4 and TRBJ1-5; 10 bases match TRBD1. J was trimmed by 11 bases and V by 4 bases; bases with no gene match: 8. The length of the CDR3 is 14 residues. Germline V gene sequence: CDR1 MRHNA, CDR2 SNTAGT. The CDR3 spells CASSASGTGESQHF. CDR3 DNA: TGTGCCAGCAGTGCTTCCGGGACAGGGGAATCCCAGCATTTT.

V usage is TRBV15 and J usage is TRBJ2-7; TRBD2 might be the D (5 bases). CDR1 LNHNV and CDR2 YYDKDF come from the germline V gene (reference sequence). This CDR3 is built from 14 residues. Deletions cut 1 base from V and 6 bases from J, with 13 bases between. CDR3 protein: CATSRGGFSSEQYF. CDR3 bases: TGTGCCACCAGCAGAGGAGGGTTCTCGTCCGAGCAGTACTTC.

This sequence joins TRBV29-1 and TRBJ1-2; D perhaps matches TRBD1 (6 bases). V dropped 7 bases and J dropped 8 bases, with 14 bases sitting between them. The length of the CDR3 is 11 residues. Germline loops: CDR1 SQVTM, CDR2 ANQGSEA. The chain's CDR3 is CSAFGGGGYTF. The CDR3, as DNA: TGCAGCGCCTTCGGGGGGGGCGGCTACACCTTC.

The V and J genes are TRBV28 and TRBJ1-4, with 7 bases lining up with TRBD1. V lost 6 bases, J lost 5 bases, and 9 bases stayed unmatched. The germline V gene encodes CDR1 MDHEN and CDR2 SYDVKM. The CDR3 runs to 15 residues. The DNA of the CDR3 is TGTGCCAGCAGCCGCTCGACAGGGTACAATGAAAAACTGTTTTTT. The encoded protein is CASSRSTGYNEKLFF. The complete variable domain, with remaining parts taken from reference TRBV28 and TRBJ1-4, reads DVKVTQSSRYLVKRTGEKVFLECVQDMDHENMFWYRQDPGLGLRLIYFSYDVKMKEKGDIPEGYSVSREKKERFSLILESASTNQTSMYLCASSRSTGYNEKLFFGSGTQLSVL.

The V and J genes are TRBV3-1 (or the pseudogene TRBV3-2) and TRBJ1-6; TRBD1 matches 9 bases. The J segment lost 14 bases and the V segment lost 3 bases, leaving 14 bases of the junction unmatched. The CDR3 loop spans 16 amino acids. From germline, CDR1 is LGHDT and CDR2 YNNKEL (reference sequence). CDR3 protein: CASSHRSPGQGASLHF. In DNA, the CDR3 is TGTGCCAGCAGCCACCGAAGCCCGGGACAGGGTGCTTCCCTCCACTTT.

The chain carries TRBV6-6 and TRBJ2-1, with 8 bases identical to TRBD2. Germline V lookup: CDR1 MNHNY, CDR2 SVGAGI (reference sequence). The V gene end was trimmed by 4 bases and the J gene end by 8 bases; junction bases not matched to a gene: 13. This CDR3 comprises 16 residues. CDR3 coding DNA: TGTGCCAGCAGTTCGTCAGCGAGCGGGAGAGGCGATGAGCAGTTCTTC. This gives the protein CASSSSASGRGDEQFF.

On this clone: The sample holds other DNA sequences that translate to the same CDR3. This chain uses TRBV2 with TRBJ2-7; 13 positions match TRBD2. CDR3 length: 14 amino acids. Looked up from germline, CDR1 is SNHLY and CDR2 is FYNNEI. Losses at the gene ends were 4 bases for V and 4 bases for J; bases not matched to a gene: 1. The CDR3 here is CASSGTSGSYEQYF. DNA of the CDR3: TGTGCCAGCAGTGGGACTAGCGGGAGTTACGAGCAGTACTTC.

This clone was seen more than once but under ten times. The V call is TRBV7-9, the J call TRBJ1-3, with D possibly matching TRBD1 (5 bases). This CDR3 is built from 15 residues. Deletions cut 5 bases from V and 0 bases from J, with 11 bases between. Per germline, CDR1 SEHNR and CDR2 FQNEAQ (reference sequence). In DNA form, the CDR3 reads TGTGCCAGCAGCCCACAGGTCTTCTCTGGAAACACCATATATTTT. Amino acid sequence: CASSPQVFSGNTIYF.

The chain joins TRBV5-1 to TRBJ1-4; perhaps TRBD1 as D (6 bases). The V end was cut by 4 bases, the J end by 8 bases, with 18 bases between. CDR1 SGHRS and CDR2 YFSETQ come from the germline V gene. This CDR3 is built from 15 residues. The CDR3 sequence: CASSVRDNRGEKLFF. The CDR3 DNA follows: TGCGCCAGCAGCGTCAGGGACAACAGAGGGGAAAAACTGTTTTTT. Supplemented by reference TRBV5-1 and TRBJ1-4, the full variable domain reads KAGVTQTPRYLIKTRGQQVTLSCSPISGHRSVSWYQQTPGQGLQFLFEYFSETQRNKGNFPGRFSGRQFSNSRSEMNVSTLELGDSALYLCASSVRDNRGEKLFFGSGTQLSVL.

This clone showed up just once. The chain joins TRBV30 to TRBJ1-5, with D possibly being TRBD1 (5 bases). Trimming pared 0 bases from V and 4 bases from J, leaving 10 bases between. The CDR3 is 14 amino acids. Per the germline V gene, CDR1 is GTSNPN and CDR2 is SVGIG (reference sequence). This CDR3 reads CAWSVGGLNQPQHF. CDR3 DNA: TGTGCCTGGAGTGTTGGGGGACTGAATCAGCCCCAGCATTTT.

J is TRBJ1-1 and V is TRBV28; D is perhaps TRBD1 (5 bases). The CDR3 spans 12 residues. Trimming removed 7 bases from V and 7 bases from J, with 13 bases in between. Germline-derived CDR1 and CDR2 are MDHEN and SYDVKM. The CDR3 coding sequence is TGTGCCAGCACCCTGGGGGGGATTGAAGCTTTCTTT. This translates into CASTLGGIEAFF.

This chain joins TRBV6-1 and TRBJ1-5; 7 nucleotides agree with TRBD1. This CDR3 has 14 residues. From germline, CDR1 is MNHNS and CDR2 SASEGT. After removal of 1 base from V and 9 bases from J, the junction contained 6 bases not matched to a gene. CDR3 nucleotide sequence: TGTGCCAGCAGTGAAGGGGCAGGGGGTATGCCCCAGCATTTT. This sequence encodes CASSEGAGGMPQHF.

This chain joins TRBV18 and TRBJ2-2; 12 positions agree with TRBD1. Germline trimming cut 8 bases from V and 3 bases from J; bases unmatched to any gene: 13. In germline, CDR1 is KGHSH, CDR2 LQKENI. The CDR3 has 18 residues. The CDR3 nucleotides are TGTGCCAGCCCAACCCGGGACAGGGGGCCTTTATACACCGGGGAGCTGTTTTTT. This encodes CASPTRDRGPLYTGELFF.

This chain links TRBV18 with TRBJ1-5, with D maybe TRBD1 (5 bases). The CDR3 contains 17 residues. Trimming took off 2 bases at V and 4 bases at J, with 18 bases between the two ends. CDR1 KGHSH and CDR2 LQKENI come from the germline V gene. In DNA, the CDR3 is TGTGCCAGCTCACCAGGAATAAGGACGGGGGGAAATCAGCCCCAGCATTTT. It yields the protein CASSPGIRTGGNQPQHF.

The chain uses TRBV7-2 and TRBJ2-1; D unclear. V lost 5 bases and J lost 0, with 11 bases in between. Germline lookup yields CDR1 SGHTA and CDR2 FQGNSA. This CDR3 has 15 residues. The CDR3 DNA follows: TGTGCCAGCAGCGTCGACTCGAGCTCCTACAATGAGCAGTTCTTC. Translated: CASSVDSSSYNEQFF. The complete variable domain, with remaining parts taken from reference TRBV7-2 and TRBJ2-1, reads GAGVSQSPSNKVTEKGKDVELRCDPISGHTALYWYRQSLGQGLEFLIYFQGNSAPDKSGLPSDRFSAERTGGSVSTLTIQRTQQEDSAVYLCASSVDSSSYNEQFFGPGTRLTVL.

V usage is TRBV10-3 and J usage is TRBJ1-2, with TRBD1 matching over 8 bases. The CDR3 loop spans 12 amino acids. With 6 bases clipped from V and 13 bases from J, the junction kept 10 bases outside the gene matches. Germline CDR1 reads ENHRY; CDR2 reads SYGVKD. In DNA form, the CDR3 reads TGTGCCATCAGAAGTCCGGGACAGGTTTCCACCTTC. As protein: CAIRSPGQVSTF.

The rearrangement joins TRBV24-1 to TRBJ2-3; 7 bases line up with TRBD2. This CDR3 region has 15 residues. Germline V gene sequence: CDR1 KGHDR, CDR2 SFDVKD. V lost 7 bases, J lost 5 bases, and 11 bases stayed unmatched. CDR3 residues: CATSGGRDLGDTQYF. CDR3 coding DNA: TGTGCCACCAGCGGGGGGAGGGACTTGGGAGATACGCAGTATTTT.

The DNA for the CDR3 is TGTGCCAGCTATGGGCAAGCCGATACGCAGTATTTT. It is translated as CASYGQADTQYF. V is TRBV18 and J is TRBJ2-3, with no clear D. Between the trimmed V and J ends, which lost 7 bases and 6 bases, there was a span of 11 bases. CDR3 length: 12 amino acids. Looked up from germline, CDR1 is KGHSH and CDR2 is LQKENI.

J is TRBJ2-1 and V is TRBV14; 7 bases line up with TRBD1. This CDR3 contains 15 residues. From germline, CDR1 is SGHDN and CDR2 FVKESK. J lost 6 bases, V lost 4 bases, and 9 bases had no gene match. CDR3 bases: TGTGCCAGCAGCCTTCTCGGACAGGCTCGCAATGAGCAGTTCTTC. Residues: CASSLLGQARNEQFF.

The chain has TRBV9 and TRBJ2-7; tentatively, D is TRBD1 (6 bases). Germline CDR1 SGDLS, CDR2 YYNGEE. The V end lost 0 bases, the J end lost 5 bases, and 12 bases lay between the germline ends. The CDR3 covers 14 residues. Here the CDR3 reads CASSVGDNSHEQYF. The CDR3 DNA reads TGTGCCAGCAGCGTAGGGGACAACAGCCACGAGCAGTACTTC.

The chain couples TRBV28 to TRBJ1-2; D perhaps matches TRBD1 (5 bases). This CDR3 has 13 residues. Germline CDR1 reads MDHEN; CDR2 reads SYDVKM. Trimming pared 3 bases from V and 8 bases from J, leaving 13 bases between. In nucleotides, the CDR3 is TGTGCCAGCAGTTTCGGGGGTTTAAGGGGCTACACCTTC. Translated: CASSFGGLRGYTF.